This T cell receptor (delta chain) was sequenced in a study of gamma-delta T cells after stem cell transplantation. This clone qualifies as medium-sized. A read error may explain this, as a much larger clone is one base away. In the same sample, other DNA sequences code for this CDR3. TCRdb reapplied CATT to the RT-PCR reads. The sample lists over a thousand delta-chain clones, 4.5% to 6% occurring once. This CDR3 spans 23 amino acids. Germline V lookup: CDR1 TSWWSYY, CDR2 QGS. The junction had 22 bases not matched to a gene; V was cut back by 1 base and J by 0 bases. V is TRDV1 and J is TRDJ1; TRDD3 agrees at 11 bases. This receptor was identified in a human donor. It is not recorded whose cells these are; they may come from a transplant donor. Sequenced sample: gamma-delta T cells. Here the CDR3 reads CALGEPRGSHSWGIHGYTDKLIF. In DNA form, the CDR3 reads TGTGCTCTTGGGGAACCACGGGGTTCCCACAGCTGGGGGATACATGGGTACACCGATAAACTCATCTTT.